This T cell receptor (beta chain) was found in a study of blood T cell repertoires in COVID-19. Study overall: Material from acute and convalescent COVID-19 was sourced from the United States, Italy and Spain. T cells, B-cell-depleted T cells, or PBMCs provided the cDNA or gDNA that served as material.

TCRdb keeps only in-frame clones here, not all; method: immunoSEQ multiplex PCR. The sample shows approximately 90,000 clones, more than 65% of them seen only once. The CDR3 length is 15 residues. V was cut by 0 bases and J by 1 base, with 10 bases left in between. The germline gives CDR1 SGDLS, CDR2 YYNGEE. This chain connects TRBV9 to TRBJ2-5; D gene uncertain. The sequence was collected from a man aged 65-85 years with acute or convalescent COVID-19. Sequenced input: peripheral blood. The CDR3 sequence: CASSVGGRSQETQYF. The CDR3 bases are TGTGCCAGCAGCGTAGGAGGTCGGTCCCAAGAGACCCAGTACTTC.